This TCR beta chain is drawn from a study of early T cells in non-severe SARS-CoV-2 infection. In this sample, this clonotype turned up many times. Germline V gene data show CDR1 as MDHEN and CDR2 as SYDVKM. The length of the CDR3 is 16 residues. The V segment lost 5 bases and the J segment 5 bases; nucleotides outside the gene matches: 9. Individually, cDNA molecules had unique molecular identifiers attached to them. Using its own MiXCR run on the 5' RACE reads, TCRdb lists one record per CDR3 protein. The profile covers tens of thousands of distinct CDR3 sequences, with 13% appearing a single time and 10% to 13% taken by the ten largest.

The material sequenced was whole blood. This chain uses TRBV28 with TRBJ1-5; 10 bases align to TRBD1. The clonotype was recovered from an adult who was a healthcare worker with PCR-confirmed SARS-CoV-2 infection or an uninfected control (not recorded which). The CDR3 DNA reads as TGTGCCAGCAGTCCCGGTCCCGGGACAGGGGATCAGCCCCAGCATTTT. Translating gives CASSPGPGTGDQPQHF.